This TCR beta chain was sequenced in a study of blood T cell repertoires in COVID-19. Overall study: Specimens from acute and convalescent COVID-19 originated in the United States, Italy and Spain. T cells, B-cell-depleted T cells, or PBMCs provided the cDNA or gDNA that served as material.

The study recruited people aged 18 to 89 years across roughly 25 US areas. Authors' analysis steps: From reference gene primer amplification, estimates of nucleated cell counts were derived. Clones were read by immunoSEQ multiplex PCR, and TCRdb kept only the in-frame ones, dropping some. For V, J and clone size, that table is used; D and trimming come from the DNA. In the table there are nearly 250,000 clones, 65% to 90% of which are singletons. Per the germline V gene, CDR1 is LNHDA and CDR2 is SQIVND (reference sequence). Losses at the gene ends were 6 bases for V and 2 bases for J; bases not matched to a gene: 1. The CDR3 length is 13 residues.

Sequenced sample: PBMCs or T cells enriched from blood (not recorded which). The source is a woman between 50 and 59 years old with acute COVID-19. The chain is built from TRBV19 and TRBJ2-7, with 10 bases matching TRBD1. The DNA of the CDR3 is TGTGCCAGTAGGGACAGGGGGACCTACGAGCAGTACTTC. Protein: CASRDRGTYEQYF. Combining the CDR3 with reference TRBV19 and TRBJ2-7 gives the whole variable domain DGGITQSPKYLFRKEGQNVTLSCEQNLNHDAMYWYRQDPGQGLRLIYYSQIVNDFQKGDIAEGYSVSREKKESFPLTVTSAQKNPTAFYLCASRDRGTYEQYFGPGTRLTVT.